This T cell receptor beta chain was recorded in a study of T cells after posttransplantation cyclophosphamide. Study observations and caveats: Donor CD8+ memory clones often dominated recipient blood repertoires at later times. TRB clonality was highly associated with recipient CMV seropositivity and reactivation.

Measured with immunoSEQ multiplex PCR; TCRdb has only the in-frame clones, and not every one. The sample has under 7,500 clones, approximately 83% seen once; the top ten hold approximately 3%. Busulfan-fludarabine conditioning, marrow transplant, and cyclophosphamide on days +3 and +4 were administered. A word on this clone: The target antigen is unknown.

With V trimmed by 0 bases and J by 12 bases, 8 bases remained unmatched. Germline lookup yields CDR1 SGHRS and CDR2 YFSETQ. The CDR3 covers 14 residues. This TCR was sampled from a male patient aged 50 to 60 who received an allogeneic stem cell transplant from a related donor and was CMV-positive. The T cells may come from the graft donor. This chain links TRBV5-1 with TRBJ2-1; the match to TRBD2 covers 8 bases. The material was CD4+ T cells sorted from blood, obtained approximately 330 days after allogeneic stem cell transplant with posttransplant cyclophosphamide. The CDR3 here is CASSLDTSGMVQFF. The CDR3 nucleotides are TGCGCCAGCAGCTTGGATACTAGCGGTATGGTGCAGTTCTTC. Complete variable domain (other parts from reference TRBV5-1 and TRBJ2-1): KAGVTQTPRYLIKTRGQQVTLSCSPISGHRSVSWYQQTPGQGLQFLFEYFSETQRNKGNFPGRFSGRQFSNSRSEMNVSTLELGDSALYLCASSLDTSGMVQFFGPGTRLTVL.